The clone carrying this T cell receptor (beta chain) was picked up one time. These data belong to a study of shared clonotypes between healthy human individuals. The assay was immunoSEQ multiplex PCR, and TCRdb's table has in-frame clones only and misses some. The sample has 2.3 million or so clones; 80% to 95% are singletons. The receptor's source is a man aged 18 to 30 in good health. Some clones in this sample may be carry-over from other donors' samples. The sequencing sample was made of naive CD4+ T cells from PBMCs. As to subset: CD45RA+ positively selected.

In nucleotides, the CDR3 is TGTGCCAGCAGCCGATCCGACAGGGGGAGCACAGATACGCAGTATTTT. Amino acid sequence: CASSRSDRGSTDTQYF. The rearrangement joins TRBV7-9 to TRBJ2-3; 9 bases map to TRBD1. Germline V gene lookup returns CDR1 SEHNR and CDR2 FQNEAQ (reference sequence). The CDR3 runs 16 residues. V was clipped by 5 bases and J by 0 bases; unmatched bases: 6. Full variable domain (remainder filled in from reference TRBV7-9 and TRBJ2-3): DTGVSQNPRHKITKRGQNVTFRCDPISEHNRLYWYRQTLGQGPEFLTYFQNEAQLEKSRLLSDRFSAERPKGSFSTLEIQRTEQGDSAMYLCASSRSDRGSTDTQYFGPGTRLTVL.